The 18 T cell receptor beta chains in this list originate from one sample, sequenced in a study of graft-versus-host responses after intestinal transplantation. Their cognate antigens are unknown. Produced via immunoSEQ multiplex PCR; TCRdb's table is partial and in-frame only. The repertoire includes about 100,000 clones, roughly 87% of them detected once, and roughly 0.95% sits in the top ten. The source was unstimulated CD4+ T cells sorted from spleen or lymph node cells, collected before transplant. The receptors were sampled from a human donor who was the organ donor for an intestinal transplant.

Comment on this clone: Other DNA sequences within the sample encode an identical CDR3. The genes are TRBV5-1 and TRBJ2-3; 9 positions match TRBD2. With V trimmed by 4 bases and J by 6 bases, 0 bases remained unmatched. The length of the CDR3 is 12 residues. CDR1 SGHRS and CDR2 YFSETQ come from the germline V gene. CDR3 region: CASSLAGDTQYF. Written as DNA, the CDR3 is TGCGCCAGCAGCCTAGCGGGGGATACGCAGTATTTT.

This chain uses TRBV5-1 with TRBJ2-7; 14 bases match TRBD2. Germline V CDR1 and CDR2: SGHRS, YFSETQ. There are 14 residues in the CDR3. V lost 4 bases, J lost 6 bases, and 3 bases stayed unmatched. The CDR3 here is CASSTGTSGGEQYF. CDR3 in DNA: TGCGCCAGCAGCACCGGGACTAGCGGGGGCGAGCAGTACTTC.

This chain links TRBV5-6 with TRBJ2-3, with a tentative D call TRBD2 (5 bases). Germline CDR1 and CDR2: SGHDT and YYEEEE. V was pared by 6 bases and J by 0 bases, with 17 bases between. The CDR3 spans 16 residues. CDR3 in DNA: TGTGCCAGCATCGCCACCCTAGCTACCAGCACAGATACGCAGTATTTT. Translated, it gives CASIATLATSTDTQYF.

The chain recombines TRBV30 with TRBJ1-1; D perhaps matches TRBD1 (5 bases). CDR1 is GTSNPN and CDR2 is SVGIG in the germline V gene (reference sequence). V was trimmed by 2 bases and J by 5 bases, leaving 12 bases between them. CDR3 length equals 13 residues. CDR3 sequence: CAWSSGVGTEAFF. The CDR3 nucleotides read TGTGCCTGGAGTTCGGGGGTAGGAACTGAAGCTTTCTTT.

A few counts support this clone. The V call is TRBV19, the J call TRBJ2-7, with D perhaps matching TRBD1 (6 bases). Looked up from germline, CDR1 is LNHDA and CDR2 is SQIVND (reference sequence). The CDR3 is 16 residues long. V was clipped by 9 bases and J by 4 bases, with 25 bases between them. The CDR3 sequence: CASTQFSRDMNYEQYF. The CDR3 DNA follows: TGTGCCAGCACCCAATTCTCCCGGGACATGAATTACGAGCAGTACTTC.

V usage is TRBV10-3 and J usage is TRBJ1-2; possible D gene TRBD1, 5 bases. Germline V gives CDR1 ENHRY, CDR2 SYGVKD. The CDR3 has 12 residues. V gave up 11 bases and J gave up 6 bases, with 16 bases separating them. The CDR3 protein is CALQRGADGYTF. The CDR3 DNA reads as TGTGCCCTTCAGCGGGGCGCGGATGGCTACACCTTC.

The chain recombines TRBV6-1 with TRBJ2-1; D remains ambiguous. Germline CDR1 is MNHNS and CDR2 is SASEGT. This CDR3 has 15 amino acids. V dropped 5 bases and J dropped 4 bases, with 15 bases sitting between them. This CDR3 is CASSKEQMVYNEQFF. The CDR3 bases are TGTGCCAGCAGTAAGGAACAGATGGTGTACAATGAGCAGTTCTTC.

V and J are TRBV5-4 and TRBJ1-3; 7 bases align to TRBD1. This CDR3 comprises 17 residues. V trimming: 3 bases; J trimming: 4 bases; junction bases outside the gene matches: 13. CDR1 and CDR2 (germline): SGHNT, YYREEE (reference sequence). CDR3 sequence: CASSSQTGQKGGNTIYF. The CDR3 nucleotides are TGTGCCAGCAGCTCCCAAACGGGACAGAAGGGAGGAAACACCATATATTTT.

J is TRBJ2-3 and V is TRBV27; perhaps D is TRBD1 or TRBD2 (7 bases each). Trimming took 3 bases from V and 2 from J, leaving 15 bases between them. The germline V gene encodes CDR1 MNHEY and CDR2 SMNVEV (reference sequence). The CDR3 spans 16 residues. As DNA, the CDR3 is TGTGCCAGCAGTTTTTCAGGGGGGGGATACACAGATACGCAGTATTTT. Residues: CASSFSGGGYTDTQYF.

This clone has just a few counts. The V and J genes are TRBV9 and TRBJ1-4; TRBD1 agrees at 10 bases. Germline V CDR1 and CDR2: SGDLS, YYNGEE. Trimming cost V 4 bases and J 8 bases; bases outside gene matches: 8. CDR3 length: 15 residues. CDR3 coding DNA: TGTGCCAGCAGCCCCCCCGGGACAGGGGTAGAAAAACTGTTTTTT. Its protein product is CASSPPGTGVEKLFF.

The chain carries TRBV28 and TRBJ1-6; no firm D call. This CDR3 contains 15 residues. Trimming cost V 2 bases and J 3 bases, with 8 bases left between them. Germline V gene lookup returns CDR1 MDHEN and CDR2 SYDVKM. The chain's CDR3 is CASSLGTVYNSPLHF. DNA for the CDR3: TGTGCCAGCAGTTTAGGTACGGTCTATAATTCACCCCTCCACTTT.

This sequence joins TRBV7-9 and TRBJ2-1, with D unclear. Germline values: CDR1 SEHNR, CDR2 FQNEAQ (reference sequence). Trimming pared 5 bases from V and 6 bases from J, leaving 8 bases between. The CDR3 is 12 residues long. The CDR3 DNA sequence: TGTGCCAGCAGCCCCCGTCGCAATGAGCAGTTCTTC. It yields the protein CASSPRRNEQFF.

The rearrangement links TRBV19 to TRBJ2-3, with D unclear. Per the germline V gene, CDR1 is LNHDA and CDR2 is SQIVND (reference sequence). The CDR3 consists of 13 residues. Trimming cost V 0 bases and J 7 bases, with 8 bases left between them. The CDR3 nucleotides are TGTGCCAGTAGTATAGATCAAAAGTATACGCAGTATTTT. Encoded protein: CASSIDQKYTQYF.

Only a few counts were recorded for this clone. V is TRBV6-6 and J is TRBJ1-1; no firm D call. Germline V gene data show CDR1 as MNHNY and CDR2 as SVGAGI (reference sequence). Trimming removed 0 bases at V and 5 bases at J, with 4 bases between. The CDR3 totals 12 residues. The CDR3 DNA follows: TGTGCCAGCAGTTACTCGATGACTGAAGCTTTCTTT. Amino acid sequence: CASSYSMTEAFF.

The CDR3, as DNA: TGTGCCAGCAGCCTAGAGGACTTGACACCTGCAACTAATGAAAAACTGTTTTTT. This sequence encodes CASSLEDLTPATNEKLFF. The chain recombines TRBV4-2 with TRBJ1-4, with unresolved D. V lost 4 bases to trimming and J lost 0 bases, with 18 bases between them. The CDR3 consists of 18 residues. Germline CDR1 LGHNA, CDR2 YNFKEQ.

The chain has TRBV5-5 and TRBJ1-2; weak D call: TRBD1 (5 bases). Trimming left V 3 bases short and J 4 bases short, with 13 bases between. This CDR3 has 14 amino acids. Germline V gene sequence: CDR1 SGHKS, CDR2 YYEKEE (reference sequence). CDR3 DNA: TGTGCCAGCAGCTCGCCGGGGGGAGGCTATGGCTACACCTTC. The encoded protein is CASSSPGGGYGYTF.

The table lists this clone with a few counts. The chain's CDR3 is CAIKDGQGNSPLHF. The CDR3 nucleotides are TGTGCCATCAAGGACGGACAGGGTAATTCACCCCTCCACTTT. The genes are TRBV7-9 and TRBJ1-6, with 8 bases lining up with TRBD1. This CDR3 contains 14 residues. CDR1 and CDR2 from the germline V gene are SEHNR and FQNEAQ (reference sequence). J gave up 6 bases and V 10 bases, and 8 bases lay outside the gene matches.

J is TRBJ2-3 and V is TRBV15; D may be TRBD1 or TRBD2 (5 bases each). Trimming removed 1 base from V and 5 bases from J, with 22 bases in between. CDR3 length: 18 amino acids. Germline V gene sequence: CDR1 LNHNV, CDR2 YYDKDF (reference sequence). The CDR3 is CATSRVRTVQGRGDTQYF. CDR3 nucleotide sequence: TGTGCCACCAGCAGAGTACGCACCGTCCAGGGACGGGGAGATACGCAGTATTTT. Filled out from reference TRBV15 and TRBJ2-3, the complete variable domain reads DAMVIQNPRYQVTQFGKPVTLSCSQTLNHNVMYWYQQKSSQAPKLLFHYYDKDFNNEADTPDNFQSRRPNTSFCFLDIRSPGLGDTAMYLCATSRVRTVQGRGDTQYFGPGTRLTVL.